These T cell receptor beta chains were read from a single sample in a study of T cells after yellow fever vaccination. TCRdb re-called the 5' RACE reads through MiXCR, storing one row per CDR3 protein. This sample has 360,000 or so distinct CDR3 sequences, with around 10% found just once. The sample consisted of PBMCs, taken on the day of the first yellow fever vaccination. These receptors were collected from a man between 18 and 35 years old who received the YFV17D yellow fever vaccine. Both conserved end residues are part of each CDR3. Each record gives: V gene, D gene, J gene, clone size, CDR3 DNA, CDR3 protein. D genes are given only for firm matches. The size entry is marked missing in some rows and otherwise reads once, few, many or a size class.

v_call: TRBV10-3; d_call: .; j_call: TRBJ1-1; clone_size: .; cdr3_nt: TGTGCCATCAGTGAGTCGGGCATAACGAACACTGAAGCTTTCTTT; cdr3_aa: CAISESGITNTEAFF
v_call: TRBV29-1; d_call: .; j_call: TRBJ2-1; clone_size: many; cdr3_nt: TGCAGCGTTGTCGAGATCGGCTCCTACAATGAGCAGTTCTTC; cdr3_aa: CSVVEIGSYNEQFF
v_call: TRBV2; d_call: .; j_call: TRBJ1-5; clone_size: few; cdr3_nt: TGTGCCAGCAGAGGACCCTCAGGTGGTCAGCCCCAGCATTTT; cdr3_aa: CASRGPSGGQPQHF
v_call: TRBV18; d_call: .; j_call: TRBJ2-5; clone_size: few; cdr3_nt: TGTGCCAGCTCACTCCCGGGACGTCCCCAAGAGACCCAGTACTTC; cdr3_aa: CASSLPGRPQETQYF
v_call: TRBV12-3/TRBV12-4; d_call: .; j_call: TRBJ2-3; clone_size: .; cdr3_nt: TGTGCCAGCAGTTTAGTTGGCAGTAGCACAGATACGCAGTATTTT; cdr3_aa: CASSLVGSSTDTQYF
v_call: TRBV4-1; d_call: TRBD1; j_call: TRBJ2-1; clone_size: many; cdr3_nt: TGCGCCAGCAGCCAGGGACAGGGTGGGTACAATGAGCAGTTCTTC; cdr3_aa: CASSQGQGGYNEQFF
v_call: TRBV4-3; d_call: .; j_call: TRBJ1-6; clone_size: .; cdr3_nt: TGCGCCAGCAGCCAAGATCAGGCAGCTTATAATTCACCCCTCCACTTT; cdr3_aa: CASSQDQAAYNSPLHF
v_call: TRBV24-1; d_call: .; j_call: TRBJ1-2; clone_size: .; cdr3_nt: TGTGCCACCAGTGATTCGGCAGCCCCTAACTATGGCTACACCTTC; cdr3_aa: CATSDSAAPNYGYTF
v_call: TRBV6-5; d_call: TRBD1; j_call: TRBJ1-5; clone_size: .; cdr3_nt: TGTGCCAGCAGTTACTCACAGGGGAGCAATCAGCCCCAGCATTTT; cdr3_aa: CASSYSQGSNQPQHF
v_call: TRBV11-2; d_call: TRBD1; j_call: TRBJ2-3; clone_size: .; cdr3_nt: TGTGCCAGCAGCTTAGGGGCAGGGGGCTTTACAGATACGCAGTATTTT; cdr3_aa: CASSLGAGGFTDTQYF
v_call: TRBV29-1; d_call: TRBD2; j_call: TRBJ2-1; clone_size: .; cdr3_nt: TGCAGCGTTGTGGGAATAGCGGGGGGCCCGGCCAATGAGCAGTTCTTC; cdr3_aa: CSVVGIAGGPANEQFF
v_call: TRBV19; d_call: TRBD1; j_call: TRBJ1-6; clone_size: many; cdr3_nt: TGTGCCAGTAGCGGGACAGGGGGCGATTGGCCCTATAATTCACCCCTCCACTTT; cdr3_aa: CASSGTGGDWPYNSPLHF
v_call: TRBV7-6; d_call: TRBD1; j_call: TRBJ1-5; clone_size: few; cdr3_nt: TGTGCCAGCAGCTTAGAGGGAGGGGGCTTCGACCAGCCCCAGCATTTT; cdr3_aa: CASSLEGGGFDQPQHF
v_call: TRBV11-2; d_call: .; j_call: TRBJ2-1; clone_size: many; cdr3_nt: TGTGCCAGCAGCTTAGTTGGGCGGGCGATCTACAATGAGCAGTTCTTC; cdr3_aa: CASSLVGRAIYNEQFF
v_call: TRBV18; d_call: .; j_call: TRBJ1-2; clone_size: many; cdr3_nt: TGTGCCAGCTCACCACCGGGACGGAATGGCTACACCTTC; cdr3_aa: CASSPPGRNGYTF